This T cell receptor (beta chain) was captured by sequencing in a study of blood T cell repertoires in COVID-19. Study-level background: Acute and convalescent COVID-19 specimens originated in the United States, Italy and Spain. Sources were T cells, B-cell-depleted T cells, or PBMCs; the material itself was cDNA or gDNA.

Recruitment covered some 25 US areas and drew participants whose ages spanned roughly 18 to 90 years. After removal of 3 bases from V and 4 bases from J, the junction contained 2 bases not matched to a gene. This CDR3 is built from 13 residues. Germline values: CDR1 SGHAT, CDR2 FQDESV (reference sequence). Concerning this clone itself: The sample carries other DNA sequences with the same CDR3.

In the authors' methods: Reference gene primer amplification gave nucleated cell count estimates. Clones were read by immunoSEQ multiplex PCR, and TCRdb kept only the in-frame ones, dropping some. Clone size and V and J calls were adopted from that table, with D and trimming inferred from the DNA. The data show roughly 170,000 clones, 65% to 85% seen once. V and J are TRBV11-1 and TRBJ2-5; the match to TRBD1 covers 7 bases. The receptor was isolated from a woman between 35 and 50 years old with acute COVID-19. The material sequenced was PBMCs or T cells enriched from blood (not recorded which). DNA of the CDR3: TGTGCCAGCAGCTTCCCAGGGGGAGAGACCCAGTACTTC. As protein: CASSFPGGETQYF.